These T cell receptor beta chains were read from a single sample in a study of cytomegalovirus exposure and HLA in healthy donors. Sequencing used immunoSEQ multiplex PCR; TCRdb keeps in-frame clones, though not all of them. Of a few hundred thousand clones in the sample, 90% are singletons; the top ten hold 3.1%. Material for sequencing was PBMCs. These TCRs come from a young woman in good health and CMV-seronegative. Both conserved end residues are part of each CDR3. Fields, in order: V gene, J gene, CDR3 protein.

TRBV4-1	TRBJ1-5	CASSHPTGGSNQPQHF
TRBV27	TRBJ2-3	CASSLRKGQSPSTDTQYF
TRBV7-9	TRBJ2-7	CASSLDGNPYEQYF
TRBV11-2	TRBJ2-4	CASSSGLVLNIQYF
TRBV4-3	TRBJ1-1	CASSRGPEGSEAFF
TRBV9	TRBJ2-5	CASSVRPYQETQYF
TRBV27	TRBJ2-7	CASRQGLAEGWYF
TRBV12-5	TRBJ2-1	CASGLQGGDFYNEQFF
TRBV2	TRBJ2-5	CASSGGARETQYF
TRBV15	TRBJ2-7	CATGDRGFPEQYF
TRBV7-9	TRBJ2-1	CASSLGGPDNEQFF
TRBV11-2	TRBJ2-7	CASSLVTSGTNGEQYF
TRBV4-1	TRBJ1-1	CASSQWESTEAFF